The subject of this entry is one TCR beta chain. As yet, its antigen is unknown. The multiple sclerosis control group comprised treatment-naive patients with stable or active relapsing-remitting disease. TEMRA cells were FACS-enriched and CD8+ and CD4+ T cells negatively isolated. The data are from a study of CD8 T cells in Susac syndrome. The study, taken as a whole, reports: The study recognized that the number of individuals in its TCR sequencing and HLA analysis was relatively small.

RNA totalling roughly 0.45 to 1 ug underwent reverse transcription with random hexamers. Across 54 Vbeta and 13 Jbeta, immunoSEQ multiplex PCR amplified TCR beta CDR3. TCRdb processed the immunoSEQ multiplex PCR reads anew with MiXCR; each CDR3 protein has one entry. The sample lists 150,000 to 200,000 distinct CDR3 sequences, about 93% occurring once. The sequencing sample was made of CD4+ T cells from PBMCs. This clonotype was obtained from a human donor with multiple sclerosis.

CDR3 DNA: TGTGCCAGCAACCGGGGACCGGAGGACATTCAGTACTTC. Translation gives CASNRGPEDIQYF. V is TRBV2 and J is TRBJ2-4; either TRBD1 or TRBD2 may fit D (5 bases each). V dropped 7 bases and J dropped 8 bases, with 15 bases sitting between them. Germline assignment: CDR1 SNHLY and CDR2 FYNNEI. The CDR3 extends over 13 amino acids. Full variable domain (missing parts from reference TRBV2 and TRBJ2-4): EPEVTQTPSHQVTQMGQEVILRCVPISNHLYFYWYRQILGQKVEFLVSFYNNEISEKSEIFDDQFSVERPDGSNFTLKIRSTKLEDSAMYFCASNRGPEDIQYFGAGTRLSVL.